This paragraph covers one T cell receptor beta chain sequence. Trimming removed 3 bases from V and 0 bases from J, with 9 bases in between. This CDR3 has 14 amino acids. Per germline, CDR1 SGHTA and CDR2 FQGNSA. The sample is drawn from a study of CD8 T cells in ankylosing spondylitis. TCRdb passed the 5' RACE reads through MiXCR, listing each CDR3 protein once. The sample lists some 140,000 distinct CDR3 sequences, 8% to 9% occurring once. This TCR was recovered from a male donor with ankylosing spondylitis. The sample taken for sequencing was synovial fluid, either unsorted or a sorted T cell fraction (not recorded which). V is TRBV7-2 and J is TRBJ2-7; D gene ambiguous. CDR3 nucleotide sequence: TGTGCCAGCAGCTTTGCTGGGCTCTCCTACGAGCAGTACTTC. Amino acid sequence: CASSFAGLSYEQYF.